This TCR beta chain stems from a study of cytomegalovirus exposure and HLA in healthy donors. Regarding the study as a whole: The investigators catalogued 164 TCR beta chains as cytomegalovirus-associated.

Germline CDR1 MNHEY, CDR2 SMNVEV (reference sequence). V was cut by 4 bases and J by 1 base, with 11 bases left in between. This CDR3 has 14 residues. Libraries were prepared by immunoSEQ multiplex PCR; TCRdb keeps only in-frame clonotypes and omits some of them. The table records more than 65,000 clones, 85% to 95% of them present only once. Comment on this clone: Its specificity is not known.

This receptor was taken from a man between 18 and 35 years old in good health and CMV-seronegative. The V and J genes are TRBV27 and TRBJ2-7; maybe TRBD1 (5 bases). Material: PBMCs. The CDR3 is CASSSSQDSYEQYF. CDR3 DNA: TGTGCCAGCAGTTCATCACAGGATTCCTACGAGCAGTACTTC.